Detailed here is one T cell receptor beta chain. This record belongs to a study of blood T cell repertoires in COVID-19. Study information: In each case, the material was cDNA or gDNA derived from T cells, B-cell-depleted T cells, or PBMCs.

In the authors' workflow: For nucleated cells, counts were estimated from reference gene primer amplification. Repertoires were generated with immunoSEQ multiplex PCR, while TCRdb's copy carries only in-frame clones and drops some. V, J and clone size reflect that table, while D and trimming were determined from the DNA. The table lists 86,000 or so clones, more than 75% of them singletons. CDR3 size: 12 residues. V was pared by 6 bases and J by 3 bases, with 5 bases between. Germline CDR1 reads LGHNA; CDR2 reads YNFKEQ. The sequence was obtained from a woman aged 80 or over with acute or convalescent COVID-19. Source material: peripheral blood. This sequence joins TRBV4-2 and TRBJ2-2, with no clear D. Here the CDR3 DNA reads TGTGCCAGCAGACGGGACACCGGGGAGCTGTTTTTT. This codes for CASRRDTGELFF.